These T cell receptor beta chains were read from a single sample in a study of T cell repertoires in cytomegalovirus infection. TCRdb independently ran MiXCR on the reads; one entry per CDR3 protein. The sample consists of 630,000 or so distinct CDR3 sequences, roughly a quarter of them appearing once. The specimen was CD8+ T cells from PBMCs. All receptors come from a human donor in good health (CMV status not recorded). Some clones in this sample may be carry-over from other donors' samples. Both conserved end residues are part of each CDR3. Fields, in order: clone size, J gene, D gene, V gene, CDR3 protein, CDR3 DNA. A D gene is named only where the DNA matches it firmly. Only some rows state a clone size, as once, few, many or a class for expanded clones.

clone_size: many
j_call: TRBJ1-5
d_call: .
v_call: TRBV7-2
cdr3_aa: CASSLAPPGSPFLVHF
cdr3_nt: TGTGCCAGCAGCTTAGCTCCGCCAGGCTCCCCCTTTCTTGTTCATTTT

clone_size: few
j_call: TRBJ2-1
d_call: TRBD2
v_call: TRBV29-1
cdr3_aa: CSVKGLAGGRYNEQFF
cdr3_nt: TGCAGCGTTAAGGGACTAGCGGGGGGGCGCTACAATGAGCAGTTCTTC

clone_size: many
j_call: TRBJ2-2
d_call: .
v_call: TRBV7-6
cdr3_aa: CASSSYRSGLSGELFF
cdr3_nt: TGTGCCAGCAGCTCCTATCGCTCAGGGTTGTCCGGGGAGCTGTTTTTT

clone_size: many
j_call: TRBJ1-1
d_call: TRBD1
v_call: TRBV7-8
cdr3_aa: CASSLADRVSTEAFF
cdr3_nt: TGTGCCAGCAGCTTAGCGGACAGGGTCAGCACTGAAGCTTTCTTT

clone_size: .
j_call: TRBJ1-2
d_call: .
v_call: TRBV2
cdr3_aa: CASMTGGVPGYTF
cdr3_nt: TGTGCCAGCATGACGGGGGGAGTACCTGGCTACACCTTC

clone_size: few
j_call: TRBJ1-1
d_call: .
v_call: TRBV4-3
cdr3_aa: CASSLSGDENAEAFF
cdr3_nt: TGCGCCAGCAGCCTTTCGGGGGACGAGAACGCTGAAGCTTTCTTT

clone_size: many
j_call: TRBJ2-5
d_call: .
v_call: TRBV7-2
cdr3_aa: CASSLVPGWETQYF
cdr3_nt: TGTGCCAGCAGCTTAGTACCCGGGTGGGAGACCCAGTACTTC

clone_size: .
j_call: TRBJ1-1
d_call: TRBD1
v_call: TRBV14
cdr3_aa: CASSPRQGLMNTEAFF
cdr3_nt: TGTGCCAGCAGCCCGCGACAGGGTTTGATGAACACTGAAGCTTTCTTT

clone_size: few
j_call: TRBJ1-2
d_call: .
v_call: TRBV4-1
cdr3_aa: CASSQVAGAARGYTF
cdr3_nt: TGCGCCAGCAGCCAAGTTGCAGGGGCTGCAAGGGGCTACACCTTC

clone_size: .
j_call: TRBJ2-4
d_call: .
v_call: TRBV28
cdr3_aa: CASSPQWLRNIQYF
cdr3_nt: TGTGCCAGCAGTCCTCAGTGGCTCCGGAACATTCAGTACTTC

clone_size: .
j_call: TRBJ2-3
d_call: .
v_call: TRBV2
cdr3_aa: CATILSGDGGDTQYF
cdr3_nt: TGTGCCACGATCCTCTCGGGGGACGGGGGAGATACGCAGTATTTT

clone_size: .
j_call: TRBJ1-5
d_call: TRBD1
v_call: TRBV7-3
cdr3_aa: CASSETGFNQPQHF
cdr3_nt: TGTGCCAGCAGCGAGACAGGGTTCAATCAGCCCCAGCATTTT

clone_size: .
j_call: TRBJ2-1
d_call: TRBD2
v_call: TRBV19
cdr3_aa: CASRPSGGSYNEQFF
cdr3_nt: TGTGCCAGTAGGCCTAGCGGGGGATCCTACAATGAGCAGTTCTTC

clone_size: .
j_call: TRBJ2-1
d_call: .
v_call: TRBV2
cdr3_aa: CASSATDPYNEQFF
cdr3_nt: TGTGCCAGCAGTGCGACGGATCCCTACAATGAGCAGTTCTTC

clone_size: .
j_call: TRBJ2-5
d_call: .
v_call: TRBV29-1
cdr3_aa: CSVGGAGGSRETQYF
cdr3_nt: TGCAGCGTTGGGGGTGCGGGTGGGTCTAGGGAGACCCAGTACTTC

clone_size: many
j_call: TRBJ2-7
d_call: TRBD2
v_call: TRBV7-9
cdr3_aa: CASSSTGLAGGTLYEQYF
cdr3_nt: TGTGCCAGCAGCTCCACGGGACTAGCGGGGGGCACGCTTTACGAGCAGTACTTC

clone_size: .
j_call: TRBJ2-5
d_call: TRBD2
v_call: TRBV20-1
cdr3_aa: CSAIEPLAGEGWETQYF
cdr3_nt: TGCAGTGCTATTGAGCCACTAGCGGGGGAAGGTTGGGAGACCCAGTACTTC

clone_size: many
j_call: TRBJ2-1
d_call: .
v_call: TRBV7-9
cdr3_aa: CASSLSGSNEQFF
cdr3_nt: TGTGCCAGCAGCTTATCTGGTAGCAATGAGCAGTTCTTC

clone_size: few
j_call: TRBJ2-3
d_call: .
v_call: TRBV3-1
cdr3_aa: CASSQTLGGADTQYF
cdr3_nt: TGTGCCAGCAGCCAAACCCTGGGTGGGGCAGATACGCAGTATTTT

clone_size: .
j_call: TRBJ2-3
d_call: .
v_call: TRBV5-6
cdr3_aa: CASRGPDDPDTQYF
cdr3_nt: TGTGCCAGCAGGGGACCAGACGACCCAGATACGCAGTATTTT

clone_size: few
j_call: TRBJ2-1
d_call: .
v_call: TRBV19
cdr3_aa: CASSIQGNNEQFF
cdr3_nt: TGTGCCAGTAGTATCCAGGGAAACAATGAGCAGTTCTTC

clone_size: few
j_call: TRBJ2-1
d_call: TRBD1
v_call: TRBV4-3
cdr3_aa: CASSQPGTGPDNEQFF
cdr3_nt: TGCGCCAGCAGCCAACCCGGGACAGGACCAGACAATGAGCAGTTCTTC

clone_size: few
j_call: TRBJ1-5
d_call: .
v_call: TRBV27
cdr3_aa: CASSLSQINQPQHF
cdr3_nt: TGTGCCAGCAGTTTATCCCAGATCAATCAGCCCCAGCATTTT

clone_size: .
j_call: TRBJ2-7
d_call: .
v_call: TRBV7-9
cdr3_aa: CASSLEEQTYEQYF
cdr3_nt: TGTGCCAGCAGCTTAGAGGAACAAACATACGAGCAGTACTTC

clone_size: .
j_call: TRBJ1-2
d_call: TRBD1
v_call: TRBV7-4
cdr3_aa: CASSFTGATNYGYTF
cdr3_nt: TGTGCCAGCAGCTTTACAGGGGCGACTAACTATGGCTACACCTTC

clone_size: .
j_call: TRBJ2-1
d_call: TRBD2
v_call: TRBV28
cdr3_aa: CASNYVGLRTSGPSYNEQFF
cdr3_nt: TGTGCCAGCAACTATGTCGGACTCCGGACTAGCGGGCCTTCCTACAATGAGCAGTTCTTC

clone_size: .
j_call: TRBJ2-1
d_call: .
v_call: TRBV20-1
cdr3_aa: CSARGPGSYNEQFF
cdr3_nt: TGCAGTGCTAGAGGCCCGGGTTCCTACAATGAGCAGTTCTTC

clone_size: many
j_call: TRBJ2-5
d_call: .
v_call: TRBV28
cdr3_aa: CASSFGVAREVPGQETQYF
cdr3_nt: TGTGCCAGCAGTTTTGGGGTCGCCAGGGAAGTTCCCGGGCAAGAGACCCAGTACTTC

clone_size: many
j_call: TRBJ2-1
d_call: .
v_call: TRBV7-6
cdr3_aa: CASSYAGPRNEQFF
cdr3_nt: TGTGCCAGCAGCTACGCCGGTCCGCGGAATGAGCAGTTCTTC

clone_size: .
j_call: TRBJ2-1
d_call: TRBD1
v_call: TRBV14
cdr3_aa: CASSPGRGPRSSYNEQFF
cdr3_nt: TGTGCCAGCAGCCCCGGCAGGGGGCCCAGGAGCTCCTACAATGAGCAGTTCTTC

clone_size: .
j_call: TRBJ1-2
d_call: .
v_call: TRBV29-1
cdr3_aa: CSVGEGEEEGYTF
cdr3_nt: TGCAGCGTGGGGGAGGGGGAGGAAGAAGGCTACACCTTC

clone_size: .
j_call: TRBJ1-1
d_call: TRBD1
v_call: TRBV29-1
cdr3_aa: CSVTGITEAFF
cdr3_nt: TGCAGCGTGACAGGGATCACTGAAGCTTTCTTT

clone_size: .
j_call: TRBJ2-3
d_call: TRBD2
v_call: TRBV6-2/TRBV6-3
cdr3_aa: CASSYLTGGKDTQYF
cdr3_nt: TGTGCCAGCAGTTATCTAACGGGGGGGAAAGATACGCAGTATTTT

clone_size: .
j_call: TRBJ1-1
d_call: .
v_call: TRBV7-8
cdr3_aa: CASSPRAGLDTEAFF
cdr3_nt: TGTGCCAGCAGCCCCAGGGCAGGGTTGGACACTGAAGCTTTCTTT

clone_size: .
j_call: TRBJ2-2
d_call: .
v_call: TRBV29-1
cdr3_aa: CSLDVGTGELFF
cdr3_nt: TGCAGCCTAGACGTGGGCACCGGGGAGCTGTTTTTT

clone_size: few
j_call: TRBJ2-5
d_call: .
v_call: TRBV7-6
cdr3_aa: CASSLGGWTVRQETQYF
cdr3_nt: TGTGCCAGCAGCTTAGGCGGGTGGACAGTGCGCCAAGAGACCCAGTACTTC

clone_size: many
j_call: TRBJ1-1
d_call: .
v_call: TRBV7-9
cdr3_aa: CASSPGGDTEAFF
cdr3_nt: TGTGCCAGCAGCCCGGGAGGTGACACTGAAGCTTTCTTT

clone_size: .
j_call: TRBJ2-1
d_call: .
v_call: TRBV20-1
cdr3_aa: CSARDPQGWRAYEQFF
cdr3_nt: TGCAGTGCTAGAGACCCACAGGGCTGGAGGGCATATGAGCAGTTCTTC

clone_size: .
j_call: TRBJ2-3
d_call: .
v_call: TRBV2
cdr3_aa: CASSEWARTDTQYF
cdr3_nt: TGTGCCAGCAGTGAATGGGCCCGCACAGATACGCAGTATTTT

clone_size: .
j_call: TRBJ1-3
d_call: .
v_call: TRBV28
cdr3_aa: CASSLLFSGNTIYF
cdr3_nt: TGTGCCAGCAGTCTATTGTTCTCTGGAAACACCATATATTTT

clone_size: .
j_call: TRBJ1-4
d_call: .
v_call: TRBV7-9
cdr3_aa: CASSSKARGSNEKLFF
cdr3_nt: TGTGCCAGCAGCTCGAAGGCCCGGGGTTCTAATGAAAAACTGTTTTTT

clone_size: many
j_call: TRBJ2-4
d_call: .
v_call: TRBV20-1
cdr3_aa: CSALAVGIQYF
cdr3_nt: TGCAGTGCCTTAGCGGTTGGCATTCAGTACTTC

clone_size: few
j_call: TRBJ2-1
d_call: .
v_call: TRBV27
cdr3_aa: CASLSGARGLNEQFF
cdr3_nt: TGTGCCAGCCTTTCGGGAGCTAGGGGGCTCAATGAGCAGTTCTTC

clone_size: few
j_call: TRBJ2-7
d_call: .
v_call: TRBV20-1
cdr3_aa: CSARDEGTNTYEQYF
cdr3_nt: TGCAGTGCTAGAGATGAAGGGACAAATACCTACGAGCAGTACTTC

clone_size: many
j_call: TRBJ1-2
d_call: TRBD1
v_call: TRBV7-2
cdr3_aa: CASSFGTGGLSGYTF
cdr3_nt: TGTGCCAGCAGTTTCGGGACAGGAGGCTTAAGTGGCTACACCTTC

clone_size: .
j_call: TRBJ2-1
d_call: TRBD2
v_call: TRBV20-1
cdr3_aa: CSARDAGLAGFYGEQFF
cdr3_nt: TGCAGTGCTAGAGATGCGGGGCTAGCGGGGTTTTACGGTGAGCAGTTCTTC

clone_size: many
j_call: TRBJ1-1
d_call: .
v_call: TRBV7-2
cdr3_aa: CASSSYPRTAMNTEAFF
cdr3_nt: TGTGCCAGCAGCTCTTACCCCCGGACAGCCATGAACACTGAAGCTTTCTTT

clone_size: few
j_call: TRBJ2-3
d_call: .
v_call: TRBV6-2/TRBV6-3
cdr3_aa: CASRDGLTPLDTQYF
cdr3_nt: TGTGCCAGCAGAGATGGACTAACCCCTCTTGATACGCAGTATTTT

clone_size: many
j_call: TRBJ1-1
d_call: .
v_call: TRBV4-2
cdr3_aa: CASSQDPEGRNTEAFF
cdr3_nt: TGTGCCAGCAGCCAAGACCCAGAGGGTCGGAACACTGAAGCTTTCTTT

clone_size: .
j_call: TRBJ2-1
d_call: TRBD2
v_call: TRBV6-2/TRBV6-3
cdr3_aa: CASSYGFRRLAAYNEQFF
cdr3_nt: TGTGCCAGCAGTTACGGCTTTAGGAGACTAGCGGCCTACAATGAGCAGTTCTTC

clone_size: .
j_call: TRBJ1-2
d_call: .
v_call: TRBV6-6
cdr3_aa: CASSETANYGYTF
cdr3_nt: TGTGCCAGCAGTGAGACAGCTAACTATGGCTACACCTTC

clone_size: .
j_call: TRBJ1-1
d_call: .
v_call: TRBV18
cdr3_aa: CASSQAPDSLNTEAFF
cdr3_nt: TGTGCCAGCTCCCAAGCCCCTGACAGCTTGAACACTGAAGCTTTCTTT

clone_size: .
j_call: TRBJ2-2
d_call: TRBD2
v_call: TRBV14
cdr3_aa: CASSQGVAGGLTGELFF
cdr3_nt: TGTGCCAGCAGCCAAGGGGTCGCGGGGGGACTCACCGGGGAGCTGTTTTTT

clone_size: .
j_call: TRBJ2-7
d_call: TRBD1
v_call: TRBV5-1
cdr3_aa: CASSVSGTGGSEQYF
cdr3_nt: TGCGCCAGCAGCGTGTCCGGGACAGGGGGCTCCGAGCAGTACTTC

clone_size: many
j_call: TRBJ2-1
d_call: .
v_call: TRBV7-9
cdr3_aa: CASSLAGVRDNEQFF
cdr3_nt: TGTGCCAGCAGCTTAGCAGGGGTGCGCGACAATGAGCAGTTCTTC

clone_size: many
j_call: TRBJ1-5
d_call: TRBD1
v_call: TRBV7-6
cdr3_aa: CASSSRTGRDQPQHF
cdr3_nt: TGTGCCAGCAGCTCCCGGACAGGGCGGGATCAGCCCCAGCATTTT